Below, 2 T cell receptor beta chains from the same sample are listed, as sequenced in a study of blood T cells in healthy people across ages. Primed by a sample-barcoded 5' primer and a J-beta primer mix, a second PCR proceeded for 7 to 11 cycles. TCRdb reanalysed the 5' RACE reads using MiXCR and keeps one entry per CDR3 protein. The repertoire includes 500,000 to 700,000 distinct CDR3 sequences, about 30% of them detected once, and around a sixth sits in the top ten. Material: blood. All receptors derive from an elderly woman in good health.

To note about this clonotype: Possible read error: a much larger clone is one base away. The chain couples TRBV3-1 to TRBJ2-1; tentative D call: TRBD1 (6 bases). The V gene's germline CDR1 is LGHDT and CDR2 YNNKEL (reference sequence). The CDR3 is made up of 13 amino acids. The CDR3, as DNA: TGTGTCAGCAGCCAAACAGGGATCAATGAGCAGTTCTTC. This gives the protein CVSSQTGINEQFF.

In this sample, this clonotype turned up a few times. A much larger clone differs from this one at a single base, so this may be a read error. The gene calls are TRBV7-2 and TRBJ2-1, with D possibly called TRBD1 or TRBD2 (6 bases each). The CDR3 contains 15 residues. Germline CDR1 reads SGHTA; CDR2 reads FQGNSA. The CDR3 is CANSRTGRSYNEQFF. CDR3 DNA: TGTGCCAACAGCAGAACAGGGAGGTCCTACAATGAGCAGTTCTTC.